This TCR beta chain was profiled in a study of glioma-infiltrating T cells after dendritic cell vaccination. This clone was found a few times. The target antigen is unknown. Study-wide points: Longer survival after dendritic cell vaccination followed higher pretreatment TIL content.

This sample's time point: after dendritic cell vaccination, including at tumor progression/relapse. Amplification used 60 V beta primers and 13 J beta primers. The assay was immunoSEQ multiplex PCR, and TCRdb's table has in-frame clones only and misses some. This sample has about 10,000 clones, with over 65% found just once. The sequence was obtained from a human donor with glioblastoma. Sequences were derived from blood, sampled after dendritic cell vaccination.

DNA for the CDR3: TGTGCCAGCATCAAGCGGGATTGGTGGGCCGGGGAGCTGTTTTTT. Protein product: CASIKRDWWAGELFF. This sequence joins TRBV28 and TRBJ2-2, with TRBD2 matching 7 bases. The V gene end was trimmed by 7 bases and the J gene end by 6 bases; junction bases not matched to a gene: 11. The CDR3 contains 15 residues. Per germline, CDR1 MDHEN and CDR2 SYDVKM.